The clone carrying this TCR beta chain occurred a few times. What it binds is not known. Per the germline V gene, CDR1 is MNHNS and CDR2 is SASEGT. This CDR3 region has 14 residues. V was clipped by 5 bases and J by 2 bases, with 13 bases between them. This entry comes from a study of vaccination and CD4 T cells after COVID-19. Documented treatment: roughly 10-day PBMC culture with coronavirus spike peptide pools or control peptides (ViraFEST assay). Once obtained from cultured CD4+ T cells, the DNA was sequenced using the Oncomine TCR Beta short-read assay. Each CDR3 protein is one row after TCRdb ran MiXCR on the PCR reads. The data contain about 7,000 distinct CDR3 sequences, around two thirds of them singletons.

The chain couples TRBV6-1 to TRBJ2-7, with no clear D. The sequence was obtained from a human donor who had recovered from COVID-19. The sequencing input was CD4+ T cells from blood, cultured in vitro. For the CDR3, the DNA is TGTGCCAGCAGTCCCACGTTTGATCCCTACGAGCAGTACTTC. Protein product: CASSPTFDPYEQYF.